This T cell receptor (beta chain) was found in a study of T cell responses to AZD1222 COVID-19 vaccine. On the study more broadly: Investigators merged groups given second doses at roughly 4 or roughly 12 weeks.

Study results and caveats: Spike-specific TCR breadth and depth were elevated following two AZD1222 doses.

TCRdb's copy holds only in-frame clones and misses some; the assay was immunoSEQ multiplex PCR. The table includes around 110,000 clones, 90% to 95% detected once. On this clone itself: Its target is unknown.

The TCR sequence derives from an adult in good health. The source material was peripheral blood, sampled on day 0 of AZD1222 vaccination.

Written as DNA, the CDR3 is TGTGCCAGCAGCCGTATAATCCTCAGGGTAAATGGCTACACCTTC. This gives the protein CASSRIILRVNGYTF. The V and J genes are TRBV7-9 and TRBJ1-2; possible D gene TRBD1, 5 bases. The germline V gene has CDR1 SEHNR and CDR2 FQNEAQ (reference sequence). Trimming cost V 5 bases and J 6 bases, with 19 bases left between them. The CDR3 sequence is 15 residues long.